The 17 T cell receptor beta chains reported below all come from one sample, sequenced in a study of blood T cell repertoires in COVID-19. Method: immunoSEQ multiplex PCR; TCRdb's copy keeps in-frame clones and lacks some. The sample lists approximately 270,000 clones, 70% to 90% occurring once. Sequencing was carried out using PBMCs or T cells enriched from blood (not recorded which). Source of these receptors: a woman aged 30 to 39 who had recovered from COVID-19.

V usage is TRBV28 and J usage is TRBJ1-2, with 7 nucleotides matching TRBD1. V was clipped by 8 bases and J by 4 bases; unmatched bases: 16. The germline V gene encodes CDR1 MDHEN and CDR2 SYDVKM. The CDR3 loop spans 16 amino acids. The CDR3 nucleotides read TGTGCCAGCGGACTCAACCGGGACAGAGGACCCTATGGCTACACCTTC. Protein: CASGLNRDRGPYGYTF.

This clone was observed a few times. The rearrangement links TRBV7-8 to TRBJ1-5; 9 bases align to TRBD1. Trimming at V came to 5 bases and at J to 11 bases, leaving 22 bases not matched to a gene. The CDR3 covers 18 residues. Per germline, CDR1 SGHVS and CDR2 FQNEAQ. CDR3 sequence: CASSLHLPAGTGYISQHF. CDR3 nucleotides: TGTGCCAGCAGCCTGCATCTCCCGGCGGGGACAGGGTATATCTCCCAGCATTTT.

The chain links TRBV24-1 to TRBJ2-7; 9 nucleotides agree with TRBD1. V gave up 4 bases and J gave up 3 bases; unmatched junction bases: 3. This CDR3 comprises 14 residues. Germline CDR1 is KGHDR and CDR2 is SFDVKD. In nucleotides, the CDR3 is TGTGCCACCAGTGACCCGGGACAGGGCTACGAGCAGTACTTC. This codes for CATSDPGQGYEQYF.

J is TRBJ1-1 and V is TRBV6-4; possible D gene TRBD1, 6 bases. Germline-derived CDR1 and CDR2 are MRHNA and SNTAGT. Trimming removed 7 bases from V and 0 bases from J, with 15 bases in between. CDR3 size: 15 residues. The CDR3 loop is CASTPDSRMNTEAFF. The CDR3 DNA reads TGTGCCAGCACCCCGGACAGTCGCATGAACACTGAAGCTTTCTTT.

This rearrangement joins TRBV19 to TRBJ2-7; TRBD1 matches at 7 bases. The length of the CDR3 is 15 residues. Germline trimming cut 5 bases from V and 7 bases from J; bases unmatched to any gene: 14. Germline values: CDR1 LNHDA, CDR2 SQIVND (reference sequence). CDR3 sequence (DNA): TGTGCCAGTAGTGACCCACAGGGGCCCTCTAGGGAGCAGTACTTC. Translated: CASSDPQGPSREQYF.

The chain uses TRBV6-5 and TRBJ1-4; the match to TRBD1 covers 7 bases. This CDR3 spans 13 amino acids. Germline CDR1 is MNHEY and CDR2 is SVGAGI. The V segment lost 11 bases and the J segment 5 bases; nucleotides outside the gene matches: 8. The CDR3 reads CAGLWTGNEKLFF. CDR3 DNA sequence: TGTGCCGGATTGTGGACAGGCAATGAAAAACTGTTTTTT.

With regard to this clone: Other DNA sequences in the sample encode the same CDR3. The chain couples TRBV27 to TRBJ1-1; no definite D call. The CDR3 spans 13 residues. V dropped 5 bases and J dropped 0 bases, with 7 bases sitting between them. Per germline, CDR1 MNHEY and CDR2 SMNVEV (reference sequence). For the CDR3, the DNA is TGTGCCAGCAGTCTTACAGTGAACACTGAAGCTTTCTTT. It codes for CASSLTVNTEAFF.

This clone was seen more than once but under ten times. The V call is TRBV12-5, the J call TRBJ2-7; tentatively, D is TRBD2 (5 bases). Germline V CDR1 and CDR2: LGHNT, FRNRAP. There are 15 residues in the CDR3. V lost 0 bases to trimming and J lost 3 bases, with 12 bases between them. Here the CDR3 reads CASGLVLGRFYEQYF. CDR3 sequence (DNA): TGTGCTAGTGGTTTGGTACTAGGAAGGTTCTACGAGCAGTACTTC.

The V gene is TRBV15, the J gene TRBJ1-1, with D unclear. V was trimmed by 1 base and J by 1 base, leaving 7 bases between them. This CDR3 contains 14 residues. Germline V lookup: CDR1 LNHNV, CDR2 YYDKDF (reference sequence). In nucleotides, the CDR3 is TGTGCCACCAGCAGAGGTCTAGCGAACACTGAAGCTTTCTTT. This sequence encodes CATSRGLANTEAFF.

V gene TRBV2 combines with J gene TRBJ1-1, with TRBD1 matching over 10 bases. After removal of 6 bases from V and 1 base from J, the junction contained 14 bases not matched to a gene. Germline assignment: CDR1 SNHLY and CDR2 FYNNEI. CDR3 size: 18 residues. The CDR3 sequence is CASRYPGQGSIQNTEAFF. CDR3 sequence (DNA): TGTGCCAGCAGGTATCCGGGACAGGGGTCGATCCAGAACACTGAAGCTTTCTTT. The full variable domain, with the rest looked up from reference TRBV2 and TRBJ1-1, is EPEVTQTPSHQVTQMGQEVILRCVPISNHLYFYWYRQILGQKVEFLVSFYNNEISEKSEIFDDQFSVERPDGSNFTLKIRSTKLEDSAMYFCASRYPGQGSIQNTEAFFGQGTRLTVV.

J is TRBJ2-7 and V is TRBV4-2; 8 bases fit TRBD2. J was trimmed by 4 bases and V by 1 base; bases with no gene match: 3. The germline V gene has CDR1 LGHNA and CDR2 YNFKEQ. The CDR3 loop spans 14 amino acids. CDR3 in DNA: TGTGCCAGCAGCCAAGCGGGGGGGTTTTACGAGCAGTACTTC. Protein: CASSQAGGFYEQYF.

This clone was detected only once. The CDR3 nucleotides read TGTGCCAGCAGCCCTGGGGGCGGGCCCTATAGCAATCAGCCCCAGCATTTT. Translated, it gives CASSPGGGPYSNQPQHF. J is TRBJ1-5 and V is TRBV7-9; D might be TRBD1 (6 bases). CDR1 SEHNR and CDR2 FQNEAQ come from the germline V gene (reference sequence). This CDR3 has 17 residues. Trimming cost V 5 bases and J 0 bases, with 17 bases left between them.

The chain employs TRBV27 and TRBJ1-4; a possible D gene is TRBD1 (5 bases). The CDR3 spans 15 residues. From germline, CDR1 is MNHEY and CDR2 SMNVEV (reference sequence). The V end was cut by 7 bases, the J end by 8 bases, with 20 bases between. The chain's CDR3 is CASTLGAGLGEKLFF. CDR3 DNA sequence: TGTGCCAGCACCTTAGGGGCAGGGTTAGGAGAAAAACTGTTTTTT.

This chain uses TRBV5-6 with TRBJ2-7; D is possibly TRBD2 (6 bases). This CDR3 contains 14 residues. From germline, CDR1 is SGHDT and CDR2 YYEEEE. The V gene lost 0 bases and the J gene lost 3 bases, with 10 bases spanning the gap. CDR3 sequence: CASSLAGRGYEQYF. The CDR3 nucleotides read TGTGCCAGCAGCTTGGCAGGGCGGGGCTACGAGCAGTACTTC.

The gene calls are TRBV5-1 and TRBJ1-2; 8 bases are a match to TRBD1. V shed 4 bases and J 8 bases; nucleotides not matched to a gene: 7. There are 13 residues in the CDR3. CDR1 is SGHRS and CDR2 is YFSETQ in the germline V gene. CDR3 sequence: CASSAGTGIGYTF. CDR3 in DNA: TGCGCCAGCAGCGCCGGGACAGGCATAGGCTACACCTTC.

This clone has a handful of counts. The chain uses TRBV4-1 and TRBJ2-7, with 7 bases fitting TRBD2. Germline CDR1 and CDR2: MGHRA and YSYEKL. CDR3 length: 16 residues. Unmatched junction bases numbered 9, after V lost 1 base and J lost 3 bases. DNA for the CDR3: TGCGCCAGCAGCCAAGTTTCACTCGGCGGGAGCTACGAGCAGTACTTC. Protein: CASSQVSLGGSYEQYF.

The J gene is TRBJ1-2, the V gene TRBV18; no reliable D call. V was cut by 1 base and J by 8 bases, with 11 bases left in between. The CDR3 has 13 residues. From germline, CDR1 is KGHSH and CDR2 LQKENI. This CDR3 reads CASSPQNQAGYTF. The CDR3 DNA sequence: TGTGCCAGCTCACCACAGAACCAGGCGGGCTACACCTTC.